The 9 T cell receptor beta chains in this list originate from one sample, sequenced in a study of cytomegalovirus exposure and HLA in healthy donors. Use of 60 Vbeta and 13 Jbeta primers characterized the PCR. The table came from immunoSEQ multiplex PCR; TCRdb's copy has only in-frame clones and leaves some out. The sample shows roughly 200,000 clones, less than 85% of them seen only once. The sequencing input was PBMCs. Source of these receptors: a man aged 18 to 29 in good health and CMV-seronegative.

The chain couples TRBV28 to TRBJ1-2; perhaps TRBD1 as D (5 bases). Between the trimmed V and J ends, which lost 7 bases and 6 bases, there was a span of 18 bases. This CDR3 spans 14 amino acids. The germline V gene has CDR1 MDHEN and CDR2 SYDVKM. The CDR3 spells CASTSSSGYDGYTF. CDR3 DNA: TGTGCCAGCACCTCATCATCAGGGTACGATGGCTACACCTTC.

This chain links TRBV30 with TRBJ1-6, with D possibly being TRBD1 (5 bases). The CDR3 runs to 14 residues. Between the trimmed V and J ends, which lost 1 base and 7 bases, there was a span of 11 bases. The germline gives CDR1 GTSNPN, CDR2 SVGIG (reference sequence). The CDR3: CAWSGGRGNSPLHF. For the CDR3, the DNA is TGTGCCTGGAGTGGCGGACGGGGGAATTCACCCCTCCACTTT.

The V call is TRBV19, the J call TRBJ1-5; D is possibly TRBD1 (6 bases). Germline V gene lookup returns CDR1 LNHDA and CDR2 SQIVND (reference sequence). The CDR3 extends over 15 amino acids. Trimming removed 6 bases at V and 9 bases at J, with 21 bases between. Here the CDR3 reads CASRQPGTRYGPQHF. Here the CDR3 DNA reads TGTGCCAGTAGACAGCCCGGGACACGGTACGGGCCCCAGCATTTT.

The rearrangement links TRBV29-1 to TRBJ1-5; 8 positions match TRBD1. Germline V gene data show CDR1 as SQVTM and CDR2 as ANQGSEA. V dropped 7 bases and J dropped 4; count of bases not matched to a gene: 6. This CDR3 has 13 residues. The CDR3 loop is CSAGQGGNQPQHF. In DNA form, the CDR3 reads TGCAGCGCCGGACAGGGAGGGAATCAGCCCCAGCATTTT.

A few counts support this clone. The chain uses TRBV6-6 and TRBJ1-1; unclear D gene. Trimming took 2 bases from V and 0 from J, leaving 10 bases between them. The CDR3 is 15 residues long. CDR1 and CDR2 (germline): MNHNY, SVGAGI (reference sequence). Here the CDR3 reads CASSYPGGVNTEAFF. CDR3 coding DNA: TGTGCCAGCAGTTACCCGGGCGGGGTGAACACTGAAGCTTTCTTT.

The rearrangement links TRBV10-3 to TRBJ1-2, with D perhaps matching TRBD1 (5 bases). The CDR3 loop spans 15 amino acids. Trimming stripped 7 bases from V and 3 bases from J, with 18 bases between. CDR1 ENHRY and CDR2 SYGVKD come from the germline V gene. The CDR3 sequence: CAITEGLGLDYGYTF. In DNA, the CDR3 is TGTGCCATCACGGAGGGGCTAGGACTTGACTATGGCTACACCTTC.

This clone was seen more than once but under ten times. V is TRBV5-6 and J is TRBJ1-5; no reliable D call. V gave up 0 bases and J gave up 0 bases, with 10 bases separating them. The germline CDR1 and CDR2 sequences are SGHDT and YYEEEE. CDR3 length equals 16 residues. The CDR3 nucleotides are TGTGCCAGCAGCTTGGGTCAGTTGTATAGCAATCAGCCCCAGCATTTT. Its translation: CASSLGQLYSNQPQHF.

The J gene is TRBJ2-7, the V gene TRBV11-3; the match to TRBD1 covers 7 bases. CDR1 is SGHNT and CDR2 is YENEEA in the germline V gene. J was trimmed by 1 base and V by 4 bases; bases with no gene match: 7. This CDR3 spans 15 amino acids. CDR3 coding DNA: TGTGCCAGCAGCTGGGACAGCGGCCGTTCCTACGAGCAGTACTTC. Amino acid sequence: CASSWDSGRSYEQYF.

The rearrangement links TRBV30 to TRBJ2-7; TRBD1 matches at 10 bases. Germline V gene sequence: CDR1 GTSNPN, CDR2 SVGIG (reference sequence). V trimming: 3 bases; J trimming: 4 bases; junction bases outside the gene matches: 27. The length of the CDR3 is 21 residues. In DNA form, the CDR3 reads TGTGCCTGGAGCGCAACCACCCCGGGACAGGGGAGGAGCGGGATTAGGTACGAGCAGTACTTC. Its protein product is CAWSATTPGQGRSGIRYEQYF.